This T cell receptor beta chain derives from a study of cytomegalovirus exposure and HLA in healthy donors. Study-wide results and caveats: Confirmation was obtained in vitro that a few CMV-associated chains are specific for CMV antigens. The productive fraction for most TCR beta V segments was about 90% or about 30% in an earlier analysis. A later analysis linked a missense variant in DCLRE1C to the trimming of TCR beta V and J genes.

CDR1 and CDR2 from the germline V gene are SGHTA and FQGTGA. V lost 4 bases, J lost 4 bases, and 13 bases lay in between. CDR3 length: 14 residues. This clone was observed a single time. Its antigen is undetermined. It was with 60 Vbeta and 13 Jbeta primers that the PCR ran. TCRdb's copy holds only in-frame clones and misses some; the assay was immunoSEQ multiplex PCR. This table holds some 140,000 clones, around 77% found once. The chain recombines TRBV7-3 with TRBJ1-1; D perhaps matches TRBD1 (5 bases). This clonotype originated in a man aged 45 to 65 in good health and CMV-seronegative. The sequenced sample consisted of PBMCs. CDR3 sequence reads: CASSSTASGTEAFF. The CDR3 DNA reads TGTGCCAGCAGCTCGACAGCCTCAGGCACTGAAGCTTTCTTT.